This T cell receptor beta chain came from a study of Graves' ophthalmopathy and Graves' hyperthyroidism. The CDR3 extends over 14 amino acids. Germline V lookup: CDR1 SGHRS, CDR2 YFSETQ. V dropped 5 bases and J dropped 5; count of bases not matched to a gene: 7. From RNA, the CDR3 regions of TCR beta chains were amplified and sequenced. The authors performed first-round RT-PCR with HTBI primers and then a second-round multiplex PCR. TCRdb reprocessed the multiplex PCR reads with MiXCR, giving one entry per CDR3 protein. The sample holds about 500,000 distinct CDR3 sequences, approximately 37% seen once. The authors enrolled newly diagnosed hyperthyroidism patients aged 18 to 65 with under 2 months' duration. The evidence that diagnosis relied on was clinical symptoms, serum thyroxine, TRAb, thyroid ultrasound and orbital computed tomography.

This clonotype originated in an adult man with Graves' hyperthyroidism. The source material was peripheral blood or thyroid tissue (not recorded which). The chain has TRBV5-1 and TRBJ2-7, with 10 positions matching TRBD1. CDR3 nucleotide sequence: TGCGCCAGCAGTCCCGGGACAGGGGATAACGAGCAGTACTTC. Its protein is CASSPGTGDNEQYF.